The 10 T cell receptor beta chains in this list originate from one sample, sequenced in a study of T-cell reconstitution after alpha-beta-depleted transplantation in children. Preparation of the TCRbeta library involved a method that used unique molecular identifiers. TCRdb re-analysed the PCR reads in MiXCR, keeping a single row per CDR3 protein. The data show 220,000 or so distinct CDR3 sequences, around 7.5% seen once. The sample here was PBMCs, mostly from graft donor cells, taken 180 days after TCRalphabeta/CD19-depleted stem cell transplant. The origin of the receptors is a male patient between 5 and 17 years old who had a stem cell transplant for acute lymphoblastic leukemia, so the T cells may come from the graft donor.

This clonotype was seen at least ten times. The J gene is TRBJ1-2, the V gene TRBV12-3 or TRBV12-4; possibly TRBD1 for D (6 bases). V dropped 3 bases and J dropped 8 bases, with 13 bases sitting between them. The CDR3 is made up of 13 amino acids. As DNA, the CDR3 is TGTGCCAGCAGTTTCGGGGGGGCACAGGGCTACACCTTC. It yields the protein CASSFGGAQGYTF.

This clonotype was seen a few times. This chain joins TRBV5-6 and TRBJ1-5, with D hard to call. Trimming removed 4 bases from V and 4 bases from J, with 15 bases in between. Germline CDR1 SGHDT, CDR2 YYEEEE. This CDR3 region has 15 residues. CDR3 DNA sequence: TGTGCCAGCAGCCCCAGCGGGAACGTAAATCAGCCCCAGCATTTT. It specifies CASSPSGNVNQPQHF.

The chain uses TRBV5-1 and TRBJ2-3; maybe TRBD1 (6 bases). Trimming left V 2 bases short and J 3 bases short, with 16 bases between. The germline CDR1 and CDR2 sequences are SGHRS and YFSETQ. The CDR3 runs to 16 residues. CDR3 nucleotides: TGCGCCAGCAGCTTTCCACAGGGCTTGGTTACAGATACGCAGTATTTT. It yields the protein CASSFPQGLVTDTQYF.

This clonotype showed up many times. The V and J genes are TRBV29-1 and TRBJ2-3, with D possibly matching TRBD2 (6 bases). Trimming left V 3 bases short and J 6 bases short, with 22 bases between. Germline-derived CDR1 and CDR2 are SQVTM and ANQGSEA. The CDR3 contains 16 residues. CDR3 amino acids: CSVEGLPEVQADTQYF. CDR3 bases: TGCAGCGTTGAGGGACTCCCGGAGGTGCAGGCGGATACGCAGTATTTT.

This clonotype was observed many times. V usage is TRBV9 and J usage is TRBJ1-2, with a possible D match to TRBD1 (6 bases). Deletions cut 3 bases from V and 6 bases from J, with 15 bases between. The length of the CDR3 is 14 residues. Germline V gives CDR1 SGDLS, CDR2 YYNGEE. CDR3 residues: CASSAIGQLNGYTF. Here the CDR3 DNA reads TGTGCCAGCAGCGCCATCGGACAGCTAAATGGCTACACCTTC.

This clonotype occurred many times. V is TRBV28 and J is TRBJ2-7; possibly TRBD1 for D (6 bases). This CDR3 region has 15 residues. Trimming stripped 3 bases from V and 1 base from J, with 13 bases between. The germline V gene has CDR1 MDHEN and CDR2 SYDVKM. CDR3 sequence: CASSFQSTGSYEQYF. In nucleotides, the CDR3 is TGTGCCAGCAGTTTCCAATCCACAGGGTCCTACGAGCAGTACTTC.

The CDR3 here is CSARGGAHNSPLHF. For the CDR3, the DNA is TGCAGTGCTAGAGGGGGCGCCCATAATTCACCCCTCCACTTT. V is TRBV20-1 and J is TRBJ1-6, with D tentatively TRBD1 (5 bases). Trimming left V 1 base short and J 5 bases short, with 9 bases between. The CDR3 is 14 amino acids. Germline values: CDR1 DFQATT, CDR2 SNEGSKA (reference sequence).

This clonotype was seen ten or more times. J is TRBJ1-5 and V is TRBV20-1, with TRBD1 matching over 12 bases. CDR3 length equals 16 residues. The germline V gene encodes CDR1 DFQATT and CDR2 SNEGSKA (reference sequence). Germline trimming cut 5 bases from V and 7 bases from J; bases unmatched to any gene: 12. CDR3 sequence: CSAAHGTGGGRQPQHF. DNA of the CDR3: TGCAGTGCTGCGCACGGGACAGGGGGCGGGAGACAGCCCCAGCATTTT.

This clonotype was seen many times. The chain combines TRBV20-1 with TRBJ2-2; D call uncertain. The V end lost 0 bases, the J end lost 8 bases, and 13 bases lay between the germline ends. The germline gives CDR1 DFQATT, CDR2 SNEGSKA (reference sequence). The CDR3 runs 14 residues. The CDR3 DNA sequence: TGCAGTGCTAGAGAAAAGCTAGGACCGGGGGAGCTGTTTTTT. Translated: CSAREKLGPGELFF.

This clonotype was counted many times. The rearrangement links TRBV28 to TRBJ2-3, with D tentatively TRBD1 (6 bases). V was clipped by 10 bases and J by 0 bases, with 14 bases between them. CDR1 and CDR2 (germline): MDHEN, SYDVKM. The CDR3 covers 14 residues. CDR3 region: CATRGLSSTDTQYF. The CDR3 region has the DNA TGTGCCACTAGGGGGTTGAGTAGCACAGATACGCAGTATTTT.